The 5 T cell receptor beta chains below were found in one sample sequenced in a study of cytomegalovirus exposure and HLA in healthy donors. The primer mix had 60 Vbeta and 13 Jbeta primers. Only in-frame clones appear in the TCRdb table, and some are missing; sequencing was by immunoSEQ multiplex PCR. Counted here are some 65,000 clones, 55% to 65% occurring once; the ten biggest clones make up 2.8%. The specimen was PBMCs. The receptors originated from a man between 25 and 39 years old in good health and CMV-seronegative.

V and J are TRBV5-4 and TRBJ2-5; TRBD1 matches 7 bases. The germline V gene encodes CDR1 SGHNT and CDR2 YYREEE (reference sequence). The CDR3 spans 15 residues. With V trimmed by 4 bases and J by 5 bases, 11 bases remained unmatched. For the CDR3, the DNA is TGTGCCAGCAGCCCGAACGACAGGGCACACGAGACCCAGTACTTC. Its translation: CASSPNDRAHETQYF.

The gene calls are TRBV14 and TRBJ1-1; D is unclear. The CDR3 spans 15 residues. V lost 0 bases and J 8 bases, leaving 16 bases between the germline ends. Germline CDR1 reads SGHDN; CDR2 reads FVKESK. CDR3 loop: CASSQDSVPGREAFF. DNA of the CDR3: TGTGCCAGCAGCCAAGACTCGGTTCCAGGTCGGGAAGCTTTCTTT.

The rearrangement links TRBV4-2 to TRBJ2-1, with 8 bases aligning to TRBD2. CDR1 is LGHNA and CDR2 is YNFKEQ in the germline V gene. The ends lost 9 bases at V and 7 bases at J; junction bases unmatched: 14. The CDR3 runs to 15 residues. CDR3 DNA: TGTGCCAGTCACGCAGTAACGGGGGGGCCGAATGAGCAGTTCTTC. It encodes CASHAVTGGPNEQFF.

The V call is TRBV14, the J call TRBJ2-1; tentatively, D is TRBD1 (6 bases). Germline V CDR1 and CDR2: SGHDN, FVKESK. Trimming stripped 2 bases from V and 3 bases from J, with 14 bases between. The CDR3 extends over 16 amino acids. The CDR3 coding sequence is TGTGCCAGCAGCCAATTATGGACAGAAGACTACAATGAGCAGTTCTTC. It yields the protein CASSQLWTEDYNEQFF.

Only a few counts were recorded for this clone. The V call is TRBV13, the J call TRBJ1-1, with a tentative D call TRBD1 (6 bases). Trimming removed 2 bases from V and 1 base from J, with 11 bases in between. The germline V gene has CDR1 PRHDT and CDR2 FYEKMQ (reference sequence). The CDR3 is 15 amino acids. The CDR3 region is CASSLRGFGNTEAFF. CDR3 coding DNA: TGTGCCAGCAGCTTAAGGGGGTTTGGGAACACTGAAGCTTTCTTT.